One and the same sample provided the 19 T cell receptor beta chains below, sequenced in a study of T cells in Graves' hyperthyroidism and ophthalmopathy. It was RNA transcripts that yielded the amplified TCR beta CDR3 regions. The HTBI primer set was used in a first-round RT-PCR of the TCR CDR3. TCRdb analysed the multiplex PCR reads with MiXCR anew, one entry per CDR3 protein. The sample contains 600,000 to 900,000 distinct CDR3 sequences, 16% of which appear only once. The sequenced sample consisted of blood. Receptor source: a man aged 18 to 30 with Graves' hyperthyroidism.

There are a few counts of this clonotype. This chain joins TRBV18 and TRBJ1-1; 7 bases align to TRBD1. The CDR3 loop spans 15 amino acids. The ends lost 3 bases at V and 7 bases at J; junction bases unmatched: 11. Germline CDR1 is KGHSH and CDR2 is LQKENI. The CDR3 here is CASSPTATGSNEAFF. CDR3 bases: TGTGCCAGCTCACCTACCGCGACAGGGTCAAATGAAGCTTTCTTT.

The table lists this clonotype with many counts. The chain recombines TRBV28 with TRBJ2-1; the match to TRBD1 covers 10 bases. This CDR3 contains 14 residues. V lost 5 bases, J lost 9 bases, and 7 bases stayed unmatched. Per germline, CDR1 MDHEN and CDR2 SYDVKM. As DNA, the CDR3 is TGTGCCAGCAGTCTCGGGACAGGGGATCGTGAGCAGTTCTTC. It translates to CASSLGTGDREQFF.

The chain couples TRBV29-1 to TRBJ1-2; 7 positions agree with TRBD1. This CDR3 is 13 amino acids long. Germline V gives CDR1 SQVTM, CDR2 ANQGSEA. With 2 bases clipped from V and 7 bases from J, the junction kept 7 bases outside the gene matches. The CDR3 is CSVESPGGTGYTF. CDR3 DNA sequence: TGCAGCGTTGAATCCCCAGGGGGTACTGGCTACACCTTC.

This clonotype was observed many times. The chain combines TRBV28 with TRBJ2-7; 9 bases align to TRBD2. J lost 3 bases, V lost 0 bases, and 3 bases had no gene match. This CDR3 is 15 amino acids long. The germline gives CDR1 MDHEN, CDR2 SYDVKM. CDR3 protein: CASSLWKAGGYEQYF. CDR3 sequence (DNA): TGTGCCAGCAGTTTATGGAAAGCGGGAGGCTACGAGCAGTACTTC. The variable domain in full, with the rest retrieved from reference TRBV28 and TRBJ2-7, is DVKVTQSSRYLVKRTGEKVFLECVQDMDHENMFWYRQDPGLGLRLIYFSYDVKMKEKGDIPEGYSVSREKKERFSLILESASTNQTSMYLCASSLWKAGGYEQYFGPGTRLTVT.

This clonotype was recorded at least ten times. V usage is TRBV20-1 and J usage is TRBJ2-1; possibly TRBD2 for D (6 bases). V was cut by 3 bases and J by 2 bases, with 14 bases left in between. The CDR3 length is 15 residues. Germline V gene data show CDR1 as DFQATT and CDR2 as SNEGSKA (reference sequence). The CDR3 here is CSARGDFQTYNEQFF. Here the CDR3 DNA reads TGCAGTGCTAGGGGGGACTTCCAAACCTACAATGAGCAGTTCTTC.

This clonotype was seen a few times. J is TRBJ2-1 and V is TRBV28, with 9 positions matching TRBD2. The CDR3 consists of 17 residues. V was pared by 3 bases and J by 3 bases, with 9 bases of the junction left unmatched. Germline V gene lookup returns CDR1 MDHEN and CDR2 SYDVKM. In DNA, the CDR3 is TGTGCCAGCAGTTTGGGGAGATCTAGCGGGATCTACAATGAGCAGTTCTTC. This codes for CASSLGRSSGIYNEQFF.

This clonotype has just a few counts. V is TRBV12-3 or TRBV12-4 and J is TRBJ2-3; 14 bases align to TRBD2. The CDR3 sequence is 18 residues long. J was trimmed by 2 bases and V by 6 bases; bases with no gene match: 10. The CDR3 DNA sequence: TGTGCCAGCAGCCCAGGGACTAGCGGGAGCGGGTCCACAGATACGCAGTATTTT. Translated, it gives CASSPGTSGSGSTDTQYF.

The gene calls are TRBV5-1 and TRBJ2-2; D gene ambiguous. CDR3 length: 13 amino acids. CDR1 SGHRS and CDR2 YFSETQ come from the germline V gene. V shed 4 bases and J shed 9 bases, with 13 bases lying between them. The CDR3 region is CASSTNLDRELFF. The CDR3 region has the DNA TGCGCCAGCAGCACCAACCTAGACCGGGAGCTGTTTTTT.

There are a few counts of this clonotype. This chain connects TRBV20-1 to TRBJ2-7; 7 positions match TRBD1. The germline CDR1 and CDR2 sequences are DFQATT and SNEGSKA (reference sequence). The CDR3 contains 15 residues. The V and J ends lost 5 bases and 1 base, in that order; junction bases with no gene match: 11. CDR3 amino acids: CSAAHTGEGSYEQYF. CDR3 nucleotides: TGCAGTGCTGCCCACACAGGGGAAGGGTCCTACGAGCAGTACTTC.

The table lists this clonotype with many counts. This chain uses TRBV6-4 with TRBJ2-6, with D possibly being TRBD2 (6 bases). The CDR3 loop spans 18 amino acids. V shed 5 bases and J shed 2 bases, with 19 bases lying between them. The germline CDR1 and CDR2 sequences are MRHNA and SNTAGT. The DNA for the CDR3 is TGTGCCAGCAGTTATGGCCGGGGGTCTGGGACTGGGGCCAACGTCCTGACTTTC. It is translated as CASSYGRGSGTGANVLTF.

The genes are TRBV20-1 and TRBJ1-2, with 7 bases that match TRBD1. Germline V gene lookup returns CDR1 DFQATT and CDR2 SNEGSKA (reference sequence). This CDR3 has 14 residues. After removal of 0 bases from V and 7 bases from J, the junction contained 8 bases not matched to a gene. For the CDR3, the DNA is TGCAGTGCTAGAGATCGGGCCAGGGGGGCTGGCTACACCTTC. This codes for CSARDRARGAGYTF.

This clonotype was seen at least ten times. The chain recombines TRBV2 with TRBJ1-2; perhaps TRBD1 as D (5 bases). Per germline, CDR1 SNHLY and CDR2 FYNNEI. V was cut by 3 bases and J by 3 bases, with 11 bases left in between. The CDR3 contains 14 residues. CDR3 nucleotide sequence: TGTGCCAGCAGTGATCAGGGCGCCCACTATGGCTACACCTTC. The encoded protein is CASSDQGAHYGYTF.

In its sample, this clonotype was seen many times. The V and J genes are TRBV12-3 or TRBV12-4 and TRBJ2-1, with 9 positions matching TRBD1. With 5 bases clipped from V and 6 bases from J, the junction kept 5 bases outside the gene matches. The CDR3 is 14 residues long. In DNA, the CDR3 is TGTGCCAGCAGTCCGGGACAGGGCCGCAATGAGCAGTTCTTC. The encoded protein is CASSPGQGRNEQFF.

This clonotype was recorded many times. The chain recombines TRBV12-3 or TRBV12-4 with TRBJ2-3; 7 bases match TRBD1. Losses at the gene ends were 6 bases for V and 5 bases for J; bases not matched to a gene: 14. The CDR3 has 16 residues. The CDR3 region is CASRPPGQASGDTQYF. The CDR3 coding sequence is TGTGCCAGCAGACCTCCCGGACAGGCCTCCGGAGATACGCAGTATTTT.

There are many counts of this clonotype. The CDR3 nucleotides read TGTGCCAGCAGCCAGGGACTAGCGGGAACGTTGTTCTTC. As protein: CASSQGLAGTLFF. This chain connects TRBV3-1 to TRBJ2-1; the match to TRBD2 covers 13 bases. V trimming: 3 bases; J trimming: 15 bases; junction bases outside the gene matches: 5. The CDR3 extends over 13 amino acids. Germline CDR1 reads LGHDT; CDR2 reads YNNKEL (reference sequence).

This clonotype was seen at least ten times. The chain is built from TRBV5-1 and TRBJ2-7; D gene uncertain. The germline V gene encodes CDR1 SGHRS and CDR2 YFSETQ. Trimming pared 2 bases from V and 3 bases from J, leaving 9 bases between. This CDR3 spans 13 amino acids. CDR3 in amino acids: CASSFQQYYEQYF. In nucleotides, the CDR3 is TGCGCCAGCAGCTTCCAACAGTACTACGAGCAGTACTTC.

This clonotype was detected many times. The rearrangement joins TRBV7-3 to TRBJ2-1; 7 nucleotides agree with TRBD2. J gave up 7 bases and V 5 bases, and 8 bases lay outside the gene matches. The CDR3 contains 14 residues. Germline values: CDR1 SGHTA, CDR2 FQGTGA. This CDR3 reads CASSQGTIVNEQFF. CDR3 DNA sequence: TGTGCCAGCAGCCAAGGGACTATCGTGAATGAGCAGTTCTTC.

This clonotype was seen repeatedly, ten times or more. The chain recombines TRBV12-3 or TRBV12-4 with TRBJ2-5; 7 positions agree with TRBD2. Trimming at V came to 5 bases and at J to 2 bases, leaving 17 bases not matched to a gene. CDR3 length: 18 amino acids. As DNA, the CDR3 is TGTGCCAGCAGTCTTCTCCGTCTTGCGGGAGCGAGGCAAGAGACCCAGTACTTC. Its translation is CASSLLRLAGARQETQYF.

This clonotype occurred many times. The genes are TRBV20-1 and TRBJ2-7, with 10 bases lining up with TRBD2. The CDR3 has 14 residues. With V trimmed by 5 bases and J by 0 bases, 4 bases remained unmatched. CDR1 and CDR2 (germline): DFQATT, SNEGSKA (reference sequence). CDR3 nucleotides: TGCAGTGCTCCAACTAGCGGGGCCTCCTACGAGCAGTACTTC. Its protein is CSAPTSGASYEQYF.